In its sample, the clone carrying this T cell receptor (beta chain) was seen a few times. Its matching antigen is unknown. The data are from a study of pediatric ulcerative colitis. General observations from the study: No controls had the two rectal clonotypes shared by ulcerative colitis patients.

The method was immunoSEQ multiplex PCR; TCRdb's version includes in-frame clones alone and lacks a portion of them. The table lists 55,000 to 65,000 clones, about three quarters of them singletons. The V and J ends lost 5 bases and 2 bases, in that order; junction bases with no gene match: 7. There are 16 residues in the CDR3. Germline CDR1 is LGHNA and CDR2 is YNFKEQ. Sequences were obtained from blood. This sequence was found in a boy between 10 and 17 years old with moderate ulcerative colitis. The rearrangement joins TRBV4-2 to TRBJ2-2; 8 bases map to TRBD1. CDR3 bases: TGTGCCAGCAGCACGCGGACAGGGAGAAACACCGGGGAGCTGTTTTTT. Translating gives CASSTRTGRNTGELFF.